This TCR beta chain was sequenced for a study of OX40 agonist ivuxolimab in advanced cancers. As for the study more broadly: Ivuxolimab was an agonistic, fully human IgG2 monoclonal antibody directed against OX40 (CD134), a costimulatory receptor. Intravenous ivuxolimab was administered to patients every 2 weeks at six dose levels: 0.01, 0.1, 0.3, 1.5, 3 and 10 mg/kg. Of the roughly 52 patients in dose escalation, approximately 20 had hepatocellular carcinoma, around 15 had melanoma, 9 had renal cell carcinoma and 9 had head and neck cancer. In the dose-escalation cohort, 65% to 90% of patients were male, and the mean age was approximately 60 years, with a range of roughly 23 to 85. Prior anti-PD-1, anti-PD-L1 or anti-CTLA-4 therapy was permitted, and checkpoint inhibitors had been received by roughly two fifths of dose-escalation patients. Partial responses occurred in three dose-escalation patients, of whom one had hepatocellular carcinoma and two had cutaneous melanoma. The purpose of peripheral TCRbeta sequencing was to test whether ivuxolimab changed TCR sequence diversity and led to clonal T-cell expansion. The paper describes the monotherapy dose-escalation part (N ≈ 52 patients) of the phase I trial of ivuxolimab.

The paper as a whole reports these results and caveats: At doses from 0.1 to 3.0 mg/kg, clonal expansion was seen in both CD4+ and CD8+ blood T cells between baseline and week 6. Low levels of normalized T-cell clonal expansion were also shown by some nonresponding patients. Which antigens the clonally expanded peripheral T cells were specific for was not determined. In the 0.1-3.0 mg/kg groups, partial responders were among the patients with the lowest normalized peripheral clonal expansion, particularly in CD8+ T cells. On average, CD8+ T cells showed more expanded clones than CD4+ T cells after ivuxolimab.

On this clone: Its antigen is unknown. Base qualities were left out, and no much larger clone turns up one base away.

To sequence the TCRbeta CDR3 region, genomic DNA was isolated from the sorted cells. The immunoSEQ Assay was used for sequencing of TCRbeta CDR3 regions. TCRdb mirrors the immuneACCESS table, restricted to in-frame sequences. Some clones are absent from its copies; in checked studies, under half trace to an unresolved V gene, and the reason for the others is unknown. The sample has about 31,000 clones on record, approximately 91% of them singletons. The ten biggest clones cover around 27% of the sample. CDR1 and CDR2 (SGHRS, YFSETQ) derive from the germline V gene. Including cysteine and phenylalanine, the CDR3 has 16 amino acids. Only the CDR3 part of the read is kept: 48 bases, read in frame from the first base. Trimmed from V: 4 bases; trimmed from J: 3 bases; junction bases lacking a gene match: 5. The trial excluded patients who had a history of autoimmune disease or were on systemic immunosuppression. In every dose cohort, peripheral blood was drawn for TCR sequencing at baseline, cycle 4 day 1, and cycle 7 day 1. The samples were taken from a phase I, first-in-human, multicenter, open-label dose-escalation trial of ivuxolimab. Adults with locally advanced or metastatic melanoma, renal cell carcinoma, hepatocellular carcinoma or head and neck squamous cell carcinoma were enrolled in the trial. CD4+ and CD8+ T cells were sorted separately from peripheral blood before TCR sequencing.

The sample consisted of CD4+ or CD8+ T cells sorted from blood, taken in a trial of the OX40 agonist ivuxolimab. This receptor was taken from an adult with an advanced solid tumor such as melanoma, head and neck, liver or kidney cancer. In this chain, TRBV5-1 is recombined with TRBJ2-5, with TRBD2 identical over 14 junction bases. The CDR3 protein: CASSLETSGREETQYF. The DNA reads TGCGCCAGCAGCCTGGAGACTAGCGGGAGGGAAGAGACCCAGTACTTC.